Presented here are 20 T cell receptor beta chains from one specimen sequenced in a study of T cell responses to AZD1222 COVID-19 vaccine. Profiling relied on immunoSEQ multiplex PCR, and the TCRdb table lists in-frame clones only, not all of them. The table lists some 81,000 clones, 75% to 90% of them singletons, with approximately 3.6% in the top ten. Specimen: peripheral blood, collected 28 days after the second AZD1222 dose. Receptors were obtained from an adult who received the AZD1222 COVID-19 vaccine.

The chain couples TRBV29-1 to TRBJ2-2, with no clear D. Trimming cost V 4 bases and J 3 bases, with 12 bases left between them. Per germline, CDR1 SQVTM and CDR2 ANQGSEA. The CDR3 is 14 residues long. The CDR3 DNA reads TGCAGCGTTGCTCCTGGGTTGGACACCGGGGAGCTGTTTTTT. Translating it yields CSVAPGLDTGELFF.

This clone was detected only once. This sequence joins TRBV3-1 (or the pseudogene TRBV3-2) and TRBJ2-5; 7 nucleotides match TRBD2. The germline gives CDR1 LGHDT, CDR2 YNNKEL (reference sequence). The V segment lost 8 bases and the J segment 2 bases; nucleotides outside the gene matches: 8. The CDR3 sequence is 14 residues long. The DNA for the CDR3 is TGTGCCAGCGGTTTTAGCGGGTCTCAAGAGACCCAGTACTTC. Translation: CASGFSGSQETQYF.

The genes are TRBV5-5 and TRBJ1-5; TRBD1 is a possible D gene (6 bases). From germline, CDR1 is SGHKS and CDR2 YYEKEE (reference sequence). Trimming removed 0 bases at V and 9 bases at J, with 16 bases between. This CDR3 comprises 15 residues. The CDR3 region is CASSLAGGEGRPQHF. The CDR3 nucleotides read TGTGCCAGCAGCTTGGCCGGGGGCGAAGGTCGGCCCCAGCATTTT.

V and J are TRBV15 and TRBJ1-2; the D is unclear. The ends were cut back, 1 base at V and 0 bases at J, with 15 bases in the middle. Germline lookup yields CDR1 LNHNV and CDR2 YYDKDF (reference sequence). CDR3 length: 17 residues. Written as DNA, the CDR3 is TGTGCCACCAGCAGAGTGGGTACCGTGGGTCCTAACTATGGCTACACCTTC. This codes for CATSRVGTVGPNYGYTF.

The chain couples TRBV10-3 to TRBJ1-5; D is possibly TRBD1 (5 bases). The CDR3 runs to 13 residues. V dropped 10 bases and J dropped 0 bases, with 10 bases sitting between them. The V gene's germline CDR1 is ENHRY and CDR2 SYGVKD. The CDR3 spells CANQGDSNQPQHF. CDR3 DNA: TGTGCCAACCAGGGAGATAGCAATCAGCCCCAGCATTTT.

The V gene is TRBV7-3, the J gene TRBJ2-2; 7 positions match TRBD1. Germline-derived CDR1 and CDR2 are SGHTA and FQGTGA. V lost 5 bases and J lost 6; bases outside the gene matches: 6. There are 14 residues in the CDR3. This CDR3 reads CASSPKTGSGELFF. The CDR3 bases are TGTGCCAGCAGCCCAAAGACAGGGTCCGGGGAGCTGTTTTTT.

The genes are TRBV12-3 or TRBV12-4 and TRBJ1-5; D not certain. The V and J ends lost 2 bases and 6 bases respectively, with 8 bases between them. This CDR3 comprises 13 residues. The DNA of the CDR3 is TGTGCCAGCAGTTTATCCCGGGGTCAGCCCCAGCATTTT. Protein: CASSLSRGQPQHF.

This chain connects TRBV2 to TRBJ2-7, with D possibly being TRBD1 or TRBD2 (5 bases each). The germline V gene encodes CDR1 SNHLY and CDR2 FYNNEI. The CDR3 has 13 residues. The germline V and J ends were trimmed by 4 bases and 5 bases, with 12 bases remaining between them. DNA for the CDR3: TGTGCCAGCAGTGGGGGACGGACGGACGAGCAGTACTTC. Amino acids: CASSGGRTDEQYF. Drawing the rest from reference TRBV2 and TRBJ2-7, the complete variable domain is EPEVTQTPSHQVTQMGQEVILRCVPISNHLYFYWYRQILGQKVEFLVSFYNNEISEKSEIFDDQFSVERPDGSNFTLKIRSTKLEDSAMYFCASSGGRTDEQYFGPGTRLTVT.

This clone was picked up one time. The chain couples TRBV30 to TRBJ2-2; TRBD1 is a possible D gene (6 bases). CDR1 and CDR2 from the germline V gene are GTSNPN and SVGIG (reference sequence). The CDR3 has 11 amino acids. V shed 4 bases and J shed 6 bases, with 6 bases lying between them. The CDR3 nucleotides are TGTGCCTGGAACAGGGCCGGGGAGCTGTTTTTT. Its protein product is CAWNRAGELFF.

V usage is TRBV5-5 and J usage is TRBJ1-2, with unresolved D. V was clipped by 6 bases and J by 6 bases, with 18 bases between them. The CDR3 runs 14 residues. Germline-derived CDR1 and CDR2 are SGHKS and YYEKEE (reference sequence). DNA for the CDR3: TGTGCCAGCACCCCAATACCACCTGGGGATGGCTACACCTTC. Its translation: CASTPIPPGDGYTF.

V usage is TRBV6-4 and J usage is TRBJ2-4, with 7 bases lining up with TRBD2. This CDR3 has 15 amino acids. The germline V gene has CDR1 MRHNA and CDR2 SNTAGT. Trimming cost V 2 bases and J 1 base; bases outside gene matches: 2. The CDR3 DNA is TGTGCCAGCAGTGACGCGACTAGCGCCAAAAACATTCAGTACTTC. Translating gives CASSDATSAKNIQYF.

This clone has only a few counts. This CDR3 is CASSFDRGQETQYF. CDR3 DNA: TGTGCCAGCAGTTTCGACAGGGGGCAAGAGACCCAGTACTTC. The gene calls are TRBV28 and TRBJ2-5, with TRBD1 identical over 9 bases. The CDR3 spans 14 residues. J was trimmed by 2 bases and V by 3 bases; bases with no gene match: 1. CDR1 and CDR2 from the germline V gene are MDHEN and SYDVKM. The full variable domain, completed using reference TRBV28 and TRBJ2-5, is DVKVTQSSRYLVKRTGEKVFLECVQDMDHENMFWYRQDPGLGLRLIYFSYDVKMKEKGDIPEGYSVSREKKERFSLILESASTNQTSMYLCASSFDRGQETQYFGPGTRLLVL.

In the case of this clone: The junction shows a germline mismatch at one end, possibly a read error. J is TRBJ1-2 and V is TRBV6-5; D is ambiguous. This CDR3 region has 12 residues. Germline V gene sequence: CDR1 MNHEY, CDR2 SVGAGI. CDR3 loop: CASSRQNYGYTF. CDR3 nucleotide sequence: TGTGCTAGCAGTCGACAAAACTATGGCTACACCTTC.

CDR3 sequence reads: CASSSVDEQYF. The CDR3 nucleotides are TGTGCCAGCAGTTCGGTAGACGAGCAGTACTTC. This chain joins TRBV6-2 or TRBV6-3 and TRBJ2-7, with no clear D. Germline values: CDR1 MNHEY, CDR2 SVGEGT. Trimming stripped 4 bases from V and 5 bases from J, with 6 bases between. This CDR3 comprises 11 residues.

V is TRBV7-9 and J is TRBJ1-5; TRBD1 might be the D (6 bases). V gave up 1 base and J gave up 4 bases, with 14 bases separating them. The CDR3 has 16 residues. The germline gives CDR1 SEHNR, CDR2 FQNEAQ (reference sequence). CDR3 nucleotides: TGTGCCAGCAGCTTAGGCACAGGGAATGCGAATCAGCCCCAGCATTTT. Protein product: CASSLGTGNANQPQHF.

The chain employs TRBV12-3 or TRBV12-4 and TRBJ2-5; TRBD2 matches 9 bases. The ends lost 3 bases at V and 5 bases at J; junction bases unmatched: 1. This CDR3 region has 13 residues. CDR3 in amino acids: CASSLRGGETQYF. The CDR3 DNA sequence: TGTGCCAGCAGTTTGCGGGGGGGGGAGACCCAGTACTTC.

This clone is a singleton in its sample. V usage is TRBV7-2 and J usage is TRBJ2-1, with 7 bases that match TRBD2. V gave up 1 base and J gave up 6 bases; unmatched junction bases: 6. The CDR3 spans 15 residues. The germline gives CDR1 SGHTA, CDR2 FQGNSA. The CDR3 spells CASSLGGRETNEQFF. The CDR3 DNA is TGTGCCAGCAGCTTAGGGGGGAGGGAGACCAATGAGCAGTTCTTC.

This chain connects TRBV3-1 (or the pseudogene TRBV3-2) to TRBJ1-3, with no clear D. Trimming removed 1 base from V and 0 bases from J, with 7 bases in between. This CDR3 spans 15 amino acids. Germline V gives CDR1 LGHDT, CDR2 YNNKEL (reference sequence). The chain's CDR3 is CASSQAPNSGNTIYF. CDR3 DNA sequence: TGTGCCAGCAGCCAAGCCCCCAACTCTGGAAACACCATATATTTT.

For the CDR3, the DNA is TGTGCCAGCAGCCAAGAGGTAGGGAGAGGGCCGATGGAGACCCAGTACTTC. Protein: CASSQEVGRGPMETQYF. V and J are TRBV4-2 and TRBJ2-5; D may be TRBD2 (5 bases). The CDR3 extends over 17 amino acids. Trimming cost V 0 bases and J 5 bases, with 19 bases left between them. Germline V gene sequence: CDR1 LGHNA, CDR2 YNFKEQ.

This rearrangement joins TRBV19 to TRBJ2-7, with 7 bases identical to TRBD2. This CDR3 is built from 14 residues. CDR1 and CDR2 from the germline V gene are LNHDA and SQIVND (reference sequence). The junction had 8 bases not matched to a gene; V was cut back by 7 bases and J by 2 bases. This CDR3 reads CASTRGGPPYEQYF. In DNA form, the CDR3 reads TGTGCCAGTACCCGGGGAGGGCCACCCTACGAGCAGTACTTC.